Here is one TCR beta chain with its context. Its antigen is not known. The assay was run at survey level. Generated by immunoSEQ multiplex PCR, the TCRdb table keeps only in-frame clones and is missing some. The table has 20,000 to 25,000 clones, about 75% seen once. The CDR3 consists of 16 residues. The V gene end was trimmed by 4 bases and the J gene end by 4 bases; junction bases not matched to a gene: 6. The germline CDR1 and CDR2 sequences are SGHRS and YFSETQ. The data stem from a study of STAT5B mutations in CD4+ large granular lymphocyte leukemia. Study results and caveats: No patients shared main leukemic clonotypes, though around 25% appeared at low frequency elsewhere. Patient CD4-sorted repertoires stayed more clonal than healthy ones after leukemic-clone removal.

The chain is built from TRBV5-1 and TRBJ2-1; the match to TRBD2 covers 12 bases. Specimen: CD4+ T cells from blood buffy coats. This sequence originates from a human donor in good health. In nucleotides, the CDR3 is TGCGCCAGCAGCGTTTCTAGCGGGAGGGTTTACAATGAGCAGTTCTTC. Translation: CASSVSSGRVYNEQFF.